This TCR beta chain was retrieved from a study of CD8 T cells in Susac syndrome. An input of about 0.5 to 1 ug of RNA was subjected to reverse transcription using random hexamers. The TCR beta CDR3 was amplified by immunoSEQ multiplex PCR across 54 Vbeta, 13 Jbeta. TCRdb analysed the immunoSEQ multiplex PCR reads with MiXCR anew, one entry per CDR3 protein. The sample lists about 120,000 distinct CDR3 sequences; about nine tenths were seen once. Germline V CDR1 and CDR2: KGHDR, SFDVKD. V shed 0 bases, J shed 8 bases, and the junction held 20 bases outside the gene matches. There are 20 residues in the CDR3. Sequencing of TCR beta was carried out in blood CD8+ and CD4+ T cells. Matching for age and sex applied to the controls, who were healthy donors. TEMRA cells were FACS-enriched, and CD8+ and CD4+ T cells were isolated negatively.

Sequenced material: CD4+ T cells from PBMCs. V is TRBV24-1 and J is TRBJ2-2; 7 nucleotides agree with TRBD2. This receptor was taken from a human donor in good health. The CDR3 nucleotides read TGTGCCACCAGTGATTTGCAAGTGCGAGCGGGATATGAGTTAAGGGGGGAGCTGTTTTTT. Its protein product is CATSDLQVRAGYELRGELFF.